This entry describes one T cell receptor beta chain. At one end, the junction sequence differs from germline, possibly due to a read error. Germline CDR1 is SGHTA and CDR2 is FQGNSA. There are 14 residues in the CDR3. TCRdb re-called the RT-PCR reads through MiXCR, storing one row per CDR3 protein. This sample has more than 600,000 distinct CDR3 sequences, with 11% to 15% found just once. This TCR came from a female donor in good health, serving as a healthy control. V is TRBV7-2 and J is TRBJ1-1; a possible D gene is TRBD1 (5 bases). The sequencing sample was made of memory CD4+ T cells from blood. The CDR3 sequence is CASSSSQGYTKAFF. DNA for the CDR3: TGTGCCAGCAGCTCGAGCCAGGGATACACTAAAGCTTTCTTT.